This T cell receptor beta chain was recovered during a study of OX40 agonist ivuxolimab in advanced cancers. About the study: Hepatocellular carcinoma, melanoma, renal cell or head and neck cancer was diagnosed in the dose-escalation patients.

The V gene's germline CDR1 is LGHNA and CDR2 YSLEER. The J segment lost 0 bases and the V segment lost 4 bases, leaving 11 bases of the junction unmatched. CDR3 length: 18 residues. Here immunoSEQ multiplex PCR was the method, and the copy in TCRdb shows in-frame clones only, minus some. The sample shows roughly 30,000 clones, 90% of them seen only once. The source is an adult with an advanced solid tumor such as melanoma, head and neck, liver or kidney cancer. V is TRBV4-3 and J is TRBJ2-3, with 9 bases lining up with TRBD2. This specimen was CD4+ or CD8+ T cells sorted from blood, taken in a trial of the OX40 agonist ivuxolimab. CDR3 DNA sequence: TGCGCCAGCAGCCCGGTCACTAGCGGGCAGCCTAGCACAGATACGCAGTATTTT. Its translation: CASSPVTSGQPSTDTQYF.